This passage covers 5 T cell receptor beta chains from one sample sequenced in a study of T cell repertoires in cytomegalovirus infection. TCRdb reprocessed the reads via MiXCR and lists one record per CDR3 protein. The sample includes roughly 630,000 distinct CDR3 sequences, 24% of them seen just once. Input material: CD8+ T cells from PBMCs. The receptor set was obtained from a human donor in good health (CMV status not recorded). Some clones in this sample may be carry-over from other donors' samples.

The chain recombines TRBV9 with TRBJ2-1; 7 bases line up with TRBD2. This CDR3 is 17 amino acids long. CDR1 and CDR2 from the germline V gene are SGDLS and YYNGEE. Trimming cost V 0 bases and J 2 bases; bases outside gene matches: 8. Here the CDR3 DNA reads TGTGCCAGCAGCGTAGCCCTGGGGAGGGACCCCTACAATGAGCAGTTCTTC. Encoded protein: CASSVALGRDPYNEQFF. The whole variable domain, filled in from reference TRBV9 and TRBJ2-1, reads DSGVTQTPKHLITATGQRVTLRCSPRSGDLSVYWYQQSLDQGLQFLIQYYNGEERAKGNILERFSAQQFPDLHSELNLSSLELGDSALYFCASSVALGRDPYNEQFFGPGTRLTVL.

This chain uses TRBV20-1 with TRBJ1-2; 9 bases match TRBD1. The CDR3 is 15 amino acids. Trimming took 3 bases from V and 7 from J; bases not matched to a gene: 12. The germline gives CDR1 DFQATT, CDR2 SNEGSKA (reference sequence). This CDR3 reads CSASPPRTGEIGYTF. CDR3 sequence (DNA): TGCAGTGCTAGCCCTCCGAGGACAGGGGAGATTGGCTACACCTTC.

This clonotype was seen just once. The J gene is TRBJ2-1, the V gene TRBV18; D tentatively fits TRBD1 or TRBD2 (6 bases each). Looked up from germline, CDR1 is KGHSH and CDR2 is LQKENI. With 3 bases removed from V and 5 bases from J, the gap between germline ends came to 14 bases. The CDR3 runs 15 residues. The CDR3 nucleotides read TGTGCCAGCTCACCTCAGGGGACTGAGAACAATGAGCAGTTCTTC. Residues: CASSPQGTENNEQFF.

This clonotype was seen only once. V is TRBV6-6 and J is TRBJ2-1; 7 nucleotides align to TRBD2. V gave up 2 bases and J gave up 3 bases; unmatched junction bases: 13. The CDR3 runs 18 residues. CDR1 is MNHNY, CDR2 SVGAGI, per germline (reference sequence). CDR3 DNA sequence: TGTGCCAGCAGTTACCCCCCTAAGAGCGGGGTATACTACAATGAGCAGTTCTTC. It codes for CASSYPPKSGVYYNEQFF.

In its sample, this clonotype was seen many times. V and J are TRBV7-9 and TRBJ1-5; D is undetermined. The CDR3 consists of 13 residues. In germline, CDR1 is SEHNR, CDR2 FQNEAQ (reference sequence). With 3 bases removed from V and 4 bases from J, the gap between germline ends came to 7 bases. The CDR3 bases are TGTGCCAGCAGCTTTGGAAAGAATCAGCCCCAGCATTTT. Protein: CASSFGKNQPQHF.